Sequencing of this T cell receptor (beta chain) was carried out in a study of cytomegalovirus exposure and HLA in healthy donors. As for the study in general: A subsequent analysis stated that the 100 to 150 validation repertoires were run on the same platform as the roughly 620 first-cohort repertoires. The study's findings and limits: In a later analysis, first-cohort TCR clusters were found to tend to co-occur in the approximately 120 validation repertoires. Overall, about 160 TCR beta chains were annotated as cytomegalovirus-associated.

Regarding this clone: Its antigen is currently unknown.

CDR1 is MNHNY, CDR2 SVGAGI, per germline (reference sequence). V dropped 6 bases and J dropped 1 base, with 12 bases sitting between them. This CDR3 comprises 14 residues. Profiling relied on immunoSEQ multiplex PCR, and the TCRdb table lists in-frame clones only, not all of them. The table has about 220,000 clones, around nine tenths seen once. The donors were members of the approximately 130-subject validation cohort (separate from the roughly 670-subject first cohort). The receptor was isolated from a woman between 18 and 30 years old in good health and CMV-seronegative. The chain couples TRBV6-6 to TRBJ2-5, with TRBD1 as a possible D gene (5 bases). The sequenced material came from PBMCs. This CDR3 reads CASRISGFQETQYF. Written as DNA, the CDR3 is TGTGCCAGCAGAATCTCAGGGTTCCAAGAGACCCAGTACTTC.